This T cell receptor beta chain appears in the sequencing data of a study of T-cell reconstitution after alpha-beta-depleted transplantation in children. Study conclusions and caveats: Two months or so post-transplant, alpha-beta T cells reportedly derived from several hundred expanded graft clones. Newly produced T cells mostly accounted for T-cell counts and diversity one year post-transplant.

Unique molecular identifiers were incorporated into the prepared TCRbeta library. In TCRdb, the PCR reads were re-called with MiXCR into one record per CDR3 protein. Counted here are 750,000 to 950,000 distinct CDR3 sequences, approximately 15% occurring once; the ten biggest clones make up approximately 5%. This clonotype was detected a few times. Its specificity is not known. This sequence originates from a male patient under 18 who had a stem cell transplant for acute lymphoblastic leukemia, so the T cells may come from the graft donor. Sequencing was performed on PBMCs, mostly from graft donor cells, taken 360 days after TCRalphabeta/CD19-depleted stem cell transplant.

Here the CDR3 DNA reads TGTGCCAGCAGCCCACGGGATGGACTAGCGGGAGTTAACGAGCAGTACTTC. It specifies CASSPRDGLAGVNEQYF. V gene TRBV7-6 combines with J gene TRBJ2-7; TRBD2 aligns across 13 bases. The CDR3 runs to 17 residues. Losses at the gene ends were 5 bases for V and 5 bases for J; bases not matched to a gene: 12. Germline values: CDR1 SGHVS, CDR2 FNYEAQ. Combining the CDR3 with reference TRBV7-6 and TRBJ2-7 gives the whole variable domain GAGVSQSPRYKVTKRGQDVALRCDPISGHVSLYWYRQALGQGPEFLTYFNYEAQQDKSGLPNDRFSAERPEGSISTLTIQRTEQRDSAMYRCASSPRDGLAGVNEQYFGPGTRLTVT.